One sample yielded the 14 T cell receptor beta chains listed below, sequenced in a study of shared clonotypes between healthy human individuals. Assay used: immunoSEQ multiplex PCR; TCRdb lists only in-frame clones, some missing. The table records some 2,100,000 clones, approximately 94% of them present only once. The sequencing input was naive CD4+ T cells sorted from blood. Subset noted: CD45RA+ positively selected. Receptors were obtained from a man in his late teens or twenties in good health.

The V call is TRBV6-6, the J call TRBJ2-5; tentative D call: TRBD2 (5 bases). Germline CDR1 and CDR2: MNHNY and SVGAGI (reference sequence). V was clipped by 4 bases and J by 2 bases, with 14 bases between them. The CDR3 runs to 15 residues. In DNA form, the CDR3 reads TGTGCCAGCAGTTCCCCCGGGGTTCAACAAGAGACCCAGTACTTC. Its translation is CASSSPGVQQETQYF.

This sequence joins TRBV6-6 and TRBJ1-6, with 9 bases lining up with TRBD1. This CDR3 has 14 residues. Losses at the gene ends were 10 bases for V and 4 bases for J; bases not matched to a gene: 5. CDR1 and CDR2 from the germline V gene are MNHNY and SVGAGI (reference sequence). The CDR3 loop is CATAGQGYNSPLHF. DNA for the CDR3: TGTGCCACCGCGGGACAGGGTTATAATTCACCCCTCCACTTT.

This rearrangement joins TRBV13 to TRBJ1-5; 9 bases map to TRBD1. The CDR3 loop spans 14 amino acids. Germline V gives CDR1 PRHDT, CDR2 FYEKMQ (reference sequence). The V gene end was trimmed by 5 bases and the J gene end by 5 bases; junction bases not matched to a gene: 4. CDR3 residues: CASSKDRGDQPQHF. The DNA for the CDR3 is TGTGCCAGCAGCAAGGACAGGGGCGATCAGCCCCAGCATTTT.

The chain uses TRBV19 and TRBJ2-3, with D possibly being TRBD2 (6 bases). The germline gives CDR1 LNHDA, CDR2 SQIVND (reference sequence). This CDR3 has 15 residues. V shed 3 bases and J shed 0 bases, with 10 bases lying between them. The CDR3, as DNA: TGTGCCAGTAGTATCCCTAGCGAAAGCACAGATACGCAGTATTTT. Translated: CASSIPSESTDTQYF.

The CDR3 DNA follows: TGCGCCAGCAGCAAGGACAGGAGATCCTACGAGCAGTACTTC. Translated: CASSKDRRSYEQYF. V and J are TRBV5-1 and TRBJ2-7, with TRBD1 matching over 7 bases. J was trimmed by 1 base and V by 4 bases; bases with no gene match: 5. The CDR3 consists of 14 residues. Per the germline V gene, CDR1 is SGHRS and CDR2 is YFSETQ.

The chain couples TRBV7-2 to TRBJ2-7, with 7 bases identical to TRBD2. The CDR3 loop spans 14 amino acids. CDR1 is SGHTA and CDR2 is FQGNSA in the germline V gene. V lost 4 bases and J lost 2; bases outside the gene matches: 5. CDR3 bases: TGTGCCAGCAGCTGGTGGGCGGGGGCCTACGAGCAGTACTTC. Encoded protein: CASSWWAGAYEQYF.

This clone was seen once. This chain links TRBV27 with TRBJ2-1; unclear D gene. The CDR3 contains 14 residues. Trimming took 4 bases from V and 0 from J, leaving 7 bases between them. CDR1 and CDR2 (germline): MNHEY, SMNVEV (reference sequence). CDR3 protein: CASSSSSSYNEQFF. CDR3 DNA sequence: TGTGCCAGCAGTTCGTCGAGCTCCTACAATGAGCAGTTCTTC.

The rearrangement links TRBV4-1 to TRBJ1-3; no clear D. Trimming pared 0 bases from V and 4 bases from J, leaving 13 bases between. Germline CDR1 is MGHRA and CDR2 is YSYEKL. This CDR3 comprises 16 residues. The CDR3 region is CASSQDVRALGNTIYF. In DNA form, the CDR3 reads TGCGCCAGCAGCCAAGATGTTCGGGCCCTCGGAAACACCATATATTTT.

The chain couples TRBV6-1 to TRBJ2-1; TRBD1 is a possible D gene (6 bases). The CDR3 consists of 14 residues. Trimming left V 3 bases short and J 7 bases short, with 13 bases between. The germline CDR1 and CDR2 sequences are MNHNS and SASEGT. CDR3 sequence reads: CASSEPGEWNEQFF. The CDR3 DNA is TGTGCCAGCAGTGAGCCAGGGGAGTGGAATGAGCAGTTCTTC.

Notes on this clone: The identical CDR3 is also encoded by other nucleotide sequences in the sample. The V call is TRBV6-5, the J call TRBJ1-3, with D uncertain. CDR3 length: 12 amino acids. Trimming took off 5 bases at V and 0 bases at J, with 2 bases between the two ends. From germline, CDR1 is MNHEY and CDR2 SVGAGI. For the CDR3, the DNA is TGTGCCAGCAGTCCCTCTGGAAACACCATATATTTT. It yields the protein CASSPSGNTIYF.

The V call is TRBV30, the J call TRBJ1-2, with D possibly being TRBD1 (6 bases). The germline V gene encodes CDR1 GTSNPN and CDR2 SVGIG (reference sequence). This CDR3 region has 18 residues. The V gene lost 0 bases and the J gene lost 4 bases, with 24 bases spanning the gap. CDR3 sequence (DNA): TGTGCCTGGAGTGTAAGCCGGGGGGGGCCAGGGGCTAGCTATGGCTACACCTTC. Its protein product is CAWSVSRGGPGASYGYTF.

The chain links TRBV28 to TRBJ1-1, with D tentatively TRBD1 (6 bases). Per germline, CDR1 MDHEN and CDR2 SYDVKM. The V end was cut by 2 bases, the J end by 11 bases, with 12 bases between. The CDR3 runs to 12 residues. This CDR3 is CASSLLGGQAFF. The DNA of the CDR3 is TGTGCCAGCAGTTTACTCGGGGGGCAGGCTTTCTTT.

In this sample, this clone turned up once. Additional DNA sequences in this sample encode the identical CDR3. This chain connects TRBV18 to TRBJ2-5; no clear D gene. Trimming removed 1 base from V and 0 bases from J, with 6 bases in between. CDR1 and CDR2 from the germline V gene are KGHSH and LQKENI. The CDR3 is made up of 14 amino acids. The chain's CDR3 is CASSPLGDQETQYF. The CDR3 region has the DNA TGTGCCAGCTCACCACTCGGAGACCAAGAGACCCAGTACTTC.

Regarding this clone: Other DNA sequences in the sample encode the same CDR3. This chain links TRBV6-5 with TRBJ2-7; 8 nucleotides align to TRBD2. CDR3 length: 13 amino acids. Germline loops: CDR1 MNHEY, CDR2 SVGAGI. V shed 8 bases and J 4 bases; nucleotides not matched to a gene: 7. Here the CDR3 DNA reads TGTGCCAGCTCCCGGGGGGGAAAATACGAGCAGTACTTC. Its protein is CASSRGGKYEQYF.